A selection of T cell receptor beta chains follows, all from one sample in a study of cytomegalovirus exposure and HLA in healthy donors. Generated by immunoSEQ multiplex PCR, the TCRdb table keeps only in-frame clones and is missing some. The sample has about 130,000 clones, 60% to 80% seen once. Sequenced sample: PBMCs. The receptors were gathered from a woman in her fifties or sixties in good health and CMV-seronegative. Both conserved end residues are part of each CDR3. Fields, in order: D gene, V gene, J gene, clone size, CDR3 DNA, CDR3 protein. A D gene is named only where the DNA matches it firmly. For some rows the clone size is stated as once, few or many, or as a class when expanded; others skip it.

d_gene: -
v_gene: TRBV27
j_gene: TRBJ1-2
abundance: few
CDR3nt: TGTGCCAGCAGCCCCCACCTAGCACCGGGGGATGGCTACACCTTC
CDR3aa: CASSPHLAPGDGYTF

d_gene: -
v_gene: TRBV28
j_gene: TRBJ2-5
abundance: -
CDR3nt: TGTGCCAGCAGCCACCAAGTGGCCTCTCAAGAGACCCAGTACTTC
CDR3aa: CASSHQVASQETQYF

d_gene: TRBD2
v_gene: TRBV4-2
j_gene: TRBJ2-1
abundance: -
CDR3nt: TGTGCCAGCAGCCCTAAGGGCGTAGCCGGGACTAGCGAATACAATGAGCAGTTCTTC
CDR3aa: CASSPKGVAGTSEYNEQFF

d_gene: TRBD1
v_gene: TRBV18
j_gene: TRBJ1-6
abundance: -
CDR3nt: TGTGCCAGCTCACCAGGGACAGGGACTTCACCCCTCCACTTT
CDR3aa: CASSPGTGTSPLHF

d_gene: TRBD2
v_gene: TRBV7-3
j_gene: TRBJ2-1
abundance: -
CDR3nt: TGTGCCAGCAGCTTCGGGGGGTATTACAATGAGCAGTTCTTC
CDR3aa: CASSFGGYYNEQFF

d_gene: TRBD1
v_gene: TRBV5-1
j_gene: TRBJ2-7
abundance: once
CDR3nt: TGCGCCAGCAGCTTAACCGGGACAGGGAGCTACGAGCAGTACTTC
CDR3aa: CASSLTGTGSYEQYF

d_gene: TRBD1
v_gene: TRBV14
j_gene: TRBJ2-3
abundance: -
CDR3nt: TGTGCCAGCAGCCCCGGGGACAGGGCTCGGGGAGATACGCAGTATTTT
CDR3aa: CASSPGDRARGDTQYF

d_gene: -
v_gene: TRBV12-2
j_gene: TRBJ2-3
abundance: -
CDR3nt: TGTGCAAGTCGCATCCCCTCAGATACGCAGTATTTT
CDR3aa: CASRIPSDTQYF

d_gene: -
v_gene: TRBV28
j_gene: TRBJ2-7
abundance: -
CDR3nt: TGTGCCAGCAGTTTTAGTACCCAGGGGTACGAGCAGTACTTC
CDR3aa: CASSFSTQGYEQYF

d_gene: TRBD1
v_gene: TRBV28
j_gene: TRBJ1-6
abundance: -
CDR3nt: TGTGCCAGCAGTCCGAGACAGGGATGGAATTCACCCCTCCACTTT
CDR3aa: CASSPRQGWNSPLHF

d_gene: -
v_gene: TRBV4-1
j_gene: TRBJ2-3
abundance: -
CDR3nt: TGCGCCAGCAGCCCGGGGGGCCGGGGTTTCACAGATACGCAGTATTTT
CDR3aa: CASSPGGRGFTDTQYF

d_gene: -
v_gene: TRBV11-2
j_gene: TRBJ2-7
abundance: -
CDR3nt: TGTGCCAGCAGCTTCTCAGGGGAGAATGAGCAGTACTTC
CDR3aa: CASSFSGENEQYF

d_gene: TRBD1
v_gene: TRBV19
j_gene: TRBJ2-5
abundance: -
CDR3nt: TGTGCCAGTAGTGACTCCGGGACAGAGCAAGAGACCCAGTACTTC
CDR3aa: CASSDSGTEQETQYF

d_gene: TRBD1
v_gene: TRBV6-1
j_gene: TRBJ2-7
abundance: -
CDR3nt: TGTGCCAGCAGTACGCCCGGGACAGGGGGTTACGAGCAGTACTTC
CDR3aa: CASSTPGTGGYEQYF

d_gene: TRBD1
v_gene: TRBV28
j_gene: TRBJ2-1
abundance: -
CDR3nt: TGTGCCAGCAGTTATGGGAGGGTGGGACAGGGGGCCGGTGAGCAGTTCTTC
CDR3aa: CASSYGRVGQGAGEQFF

d_gene: -
v_gene: TRBV12-2
j_gene: TRBJ2-1
abundance: once
CDR3nt: TGTGCAAGTCGCGCTAGAAACAATGAGCAGTTCTTC
CDR3aa: CASRARNNEQFF

d_gene: -
v_gene: TRBV6-1
j_gene: TRBJ1-1
abundance: -
CDR3nt: TGTGCCAGCAGTGTGGTGGGGAGTTATCAGGATGCTTTCTTT
CDR3aa: CASSVVGSYQDAFF

d_gene: -
v_gene: TRBV7-3
j_gene: TRBJ2-3
abundance: -
CDR3nt: TGTGCCAGCGCGGGGACAGCGGGAGTAGGTAATACGCAGTATTTT
CDR3aa: CASAGTAGVGNTQYF

d_gene: TRBD1
v_gene: TRBV5-1
j_gene: TRBJ1-4
abundance: -
CDR3nt: TGCGCCAGCAGCTTGGGACAGGGCACCCATGAAAAACTGTTTTTT
CDR3aa: CASSLGQGTHEKLFF

d_gene: TRBD1
v_gene: TRBV5-1
j_gene: TRBJ2-5
abundance: -
CDR3nt: TGCGCCAGCAGCTTAACGGGGACAGGGGGAAAAGAGACCCAGTACTTC
CDR3aa: CASSLTGTGGKETQYF

d_gene: -
v_gene: TRBV5-1
j_gene: TRBJ2-7
abundance: once
CDR3nt: TGCGCCAGCACTACAGAAATAAACTCCTACGAGCAGTACTTC
CDR3aa: CASTTEINSYEQYF

d_gene: TRBD2
v_gene: TRBV7-9
j_gene: TRBJ2-1
abundance: -
CDR3nt: TGTGCCAGCAGCCCCCCCGCACTAGCGGGGGCCCACTCCTACAATGAGCAGTTCTTC
CDR3aa: CASSPPALAGAHSYNEQFF

d_gene: TRBD2
v_gene: TRBV7-2
j_gene: TRBJ2-2
abundance: -
CDR3nt: TGTGCCAGCAGCTTAGTGGGGCCTGGCGGGAGCACCGGGGAGCTGTTTTTT
CDR3aa: CASSLVGPGGSTGELFF

d_gene: -
v_gene: TRBV9
j_gene: TRBJ2-6
abundance: -
CDR3nt: TGTGCCAGCTCCCCGAGCAGGGGCGCAAGTGGGGCCAACGTCCTGACTTTC
CDR3aa: CASSPSRGASGANVLTF

d_gene: -
v_gene: TRBV7-9
j_gene: TRBJ2-1
abundance: -
CDR3nt: TGTGCCAGCAGGTTGGGAGGCGGCAATGAGCAGTTCTTC
CDR3aa: CASRLGGGNEQFF

d_gene: TRBD1
v_gene: TRBV25-1
j_gene: TRBJ2-5
abundance: -
CDR3nt: TGTGCCAGCAGTGAAAAGGGCCAGACAGGGAAGGGAGAGACCCAGTACTTC
CDR3aa: CASSEKGQTGKGETQYF

d_gene: -
v_gene: TRBV6-1
j_gene: TRBJ2-1
abundance: -
CDR3nt: TGTGCCAGCAGAGGGGCGGCGAGGAATTACAATGAGCAGTTCTTC
CDR3aa: CASRGAARNYNEQFF

d_gene: TRBD1
v_gene: TRBV27
j_gene: TRBJ1-5
abundance: -
CDR3nt: TGTGCCAGCAGTGTCGCAGGGGGCTATAGCAATCAGCCCCAGCATTTT
CDR3aa: CASSVAGGYSNQPQHF

d_gene: -
v_gene: TRBV30
j_gene: TRBJ2-5
abundance: few
CDR3nt: TGTGCCTGGACCCGGTCTGAGACCCAGTACTTC
CDR3aa: CAWTRSETQYF

d_gene: -
v_gene: TRBV30
j_gene: TRBJ1-1
abundance: -
CDR3nt: TGTGCCTGGAGTGTACGAGCCCTTAAAGCACCTGAAGCTTTCTTT
CDR3aa: CAWSVRALKAPEAFF

d_gene: TRBD2
v_gene: TRBV7-2
j_gene: TRBJ2-1
abundance: -
CDR3nt: TGTGCCAGCAGCAGCACTAGCGGGAGTGACAGTGAGCAGTTCTTC
CDR3aa: CASSSTSGSDSEQFF

d_gene: TRBD2
v_gene: TRBV5-1
j_gene: TRBJ2-1
abundance: -
CDR3nt: TGCGCCAGCAGCTCTGGACTAGCGGGGGGGCTCTCCTACAATGAGCAGTTCTTC
CDR3aa: CASSSGLAGGLSYNEQFF

d_gene: -
v_gene: TRBV2
j_gene: TRBJ1-6
abundance: -
CDR3nt: TGTGCCAGCAGTGAAGCGCCAAACAGCAATTCACCCCTCCACTTT
CDR3aa: CASSEAPNSNSPLHF

d_gene: -
v_gene: TRBV5-1
j_gene: TRBJ1-1
abundance: once
CDR3nt: TGCGCCAGCAGCTTCCATGCAACAGTGAACACTGAAGCTTTCTTT
CDR3aa: CASSFHATVNTEAFF